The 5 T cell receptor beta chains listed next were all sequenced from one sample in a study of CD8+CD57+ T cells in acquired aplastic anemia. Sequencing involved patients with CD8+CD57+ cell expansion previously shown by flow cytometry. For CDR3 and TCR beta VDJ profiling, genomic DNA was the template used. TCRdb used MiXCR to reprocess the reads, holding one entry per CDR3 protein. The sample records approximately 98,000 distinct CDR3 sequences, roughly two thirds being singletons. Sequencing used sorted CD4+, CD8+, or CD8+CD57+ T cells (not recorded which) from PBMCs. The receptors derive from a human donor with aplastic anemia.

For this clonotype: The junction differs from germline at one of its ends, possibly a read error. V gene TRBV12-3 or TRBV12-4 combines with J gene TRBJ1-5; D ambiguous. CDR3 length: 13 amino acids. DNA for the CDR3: TGTGCCAGCAGTTTGACGATCGTTCAGCCTCAGCATTTT. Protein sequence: CASSLTIVQPQHF.

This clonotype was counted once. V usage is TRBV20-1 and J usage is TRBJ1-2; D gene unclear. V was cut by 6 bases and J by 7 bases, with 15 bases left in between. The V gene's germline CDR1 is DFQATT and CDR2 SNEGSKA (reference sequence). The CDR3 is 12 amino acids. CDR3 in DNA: TGCAGTGCCCCTTACTTAGATCGTGGCTACACCTTC. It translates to CSAPYLDRGYTF.

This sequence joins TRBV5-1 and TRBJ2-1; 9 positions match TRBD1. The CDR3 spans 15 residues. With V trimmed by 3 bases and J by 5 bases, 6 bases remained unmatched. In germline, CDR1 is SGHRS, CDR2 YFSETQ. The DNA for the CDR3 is TGCGCCAGCAGCTGGGACAGGGAACTAGACAATGAGCAGTTCTTC. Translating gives CASSWDRELDNEQFF.

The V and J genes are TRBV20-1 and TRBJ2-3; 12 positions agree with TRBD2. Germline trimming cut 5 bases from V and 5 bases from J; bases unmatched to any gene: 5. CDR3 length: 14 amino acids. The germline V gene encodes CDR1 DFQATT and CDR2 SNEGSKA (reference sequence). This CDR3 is CSALLAGGRDTQYF. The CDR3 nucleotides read TGCAGTGCTTTACTAGCGGGAGGACGAGATACGCAGTATTTT.

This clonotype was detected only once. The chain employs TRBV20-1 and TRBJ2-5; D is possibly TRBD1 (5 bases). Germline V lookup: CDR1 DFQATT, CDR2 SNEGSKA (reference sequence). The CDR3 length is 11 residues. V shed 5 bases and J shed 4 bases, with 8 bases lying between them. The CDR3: CSAGAGETQYF. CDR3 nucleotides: TGCAGTGCTGGGGCCGGAGAGACCCAGTACTTC.